The clone carrying this T cell receptor (beta chain) was observed many times. Its antigen is currently unknown. These data originate in a study of T cells after yellow fever vaccination. Overall study: Preparation of the low-cell-number fractions used SMART-Seq v4 Ultra Low Input.

Overall study results and limits: Contaminating bulk clonotypes could be abundant in FACS-sorted repertoires. Re-detected after boosting: most primary clones, 96% of CD4 and 80% to 90% of CD8.

The CDR3 length is 16 residues. Germline V gene sequence: CDR1 SGHRS, CDR2 YFSETQ. V dropped 4 bases and J dropped 6; count of bases not matched to a gene: 11. TCRdb fed the 5' RACE reads into MiXCR, producing one record per CDR3 protein. The sample carries around 330,000 distinct CDR3 sequences, around 3.6% recorded once. This chain uses TRBV5-1 with TRBJ2-2; 8 positions match TRBD2. The sample was PBMCs, taken on the day of the yellow fever booster vaccination. This sequence was found in a man younger than 35 who received the YFV17D yellow fever vaccine. The CDR3 bases are TGCGCCAGCAGCCCAGCGGGGGCCGGCGTAGCCGGGGAGCTGTTTTTT. Its protein is CASSPAGAGVAGELFF.